The entry that follows covers one TCR beta chain sequence. The sample originates from a study of technical replicates of blood from a handful of donors. The data were produced by immunoSEQ multiplex PCR, yet TCRdb's version contains in-frame clones alone and is incomplete. The table has around 81,000 clones, about 81% seen once. The ends were cut back, 1 base at V and 3 bases at J, with 7 bases in the middle. CDR3 size: 14 residues. CDR1 LGHNA and CDR2 YSLEER come from the germline V gene. The chain links TRBV4-3 to TRBJ2-1, with D uncertain. The sequence came from a human donor in good health. Some clones in this sample may be carry-over from other donors' samples. Sequenced input: PBMCs. DNA of the CDR3: TGCGCCAGCAGCCAAGCTACGAGCTACAATGAGCAGTTCTTC. Amino acids: CASSQATSYNEQFF.